This TCR beta chain was captured by sequencing in a study of blood T cells in healthy people across ages. Germline values: CDR1 DFQATT, CDR2 SNEGSKA (reference sequence). The CDR3 consists of 15 residues. For the second PCR, which ran for roughly 6 to 12 cycles, a sample-barcoded 5' primer and a J-beta primer mix were used. TCRdb independently ran MiXCR on the 5' RACE reads; one entry per CDR3 protein. In the table there are about 770,000 distinct CDR3 sequences, around two fifths of which are singletons. Study-level results: Donor CMV status, an unknown factor, possibly confounded changes in expanded clonotypes.

Concerning this clonotype: Antigen: not known.

The rearrangement links TRBV20-1 to TRBJ2-3; D tentatively reads TRBD1 or TRBD2 (7 bases each). The TCR originated in a man between 60 and 75 years old in good health. Sequencing used blood. The CDR3 bases are TGCAGAGCCGTCCCAGGGGGGGGGAATGGAGATACGCAGTATTTT. Translating it yields CRAVPGGGNGDTQYF.